This paragraph reports one T cell receptor (beta chain). These data belong to a study of blood T cell repertoires in COVID-19. Study context: The origin of the acute and convalescent COVID-19 samples was the United States, Italy and Spain. T cells, B-cell-depleted T cells, or PBMCs supplied cDNA or gDNA.

CDR1 and CDR2 (germline): LGHNA, YNFKEQ. Trimming removed 1 base at V and 4 bases at J, with 11 bases between. The CDR3 covers 15 residues. Profiling relied on immunoSEQ multiplex PCR, and the TCRdb table lists in-frame clones only, not all of them. The table includes 250,000 to 350,000 clones, 70% to 90% detected once. Those enrolled in Seattle joined during active infection and were followed longitudinally afterward. The clonotype originates from a human donor with COVID-19, enrolled during active disease. The donor label of this sample is uncertain. The chain is built from TRBV4-2 and TRBJ1-3, with D possibly matching TRBD1 (5 bases). Sequencing was performed on peripheral blood. The CDR3 DNA sequence: TGTGCCAGCAGCCAAGGGGTGGGGGGAGGAAACACCATATATTTT. Translating it yields CASSQGVGGGNTIYF.